This TCR beta chain stems from a study of blood T cell repertoires in COVID-19. CDR1 is GTSNPN and CDR2 is SVGIG in the germline V gene (reference sequence). The CDR3 is made up of 19 amino acids. V lost 1 base to trimming and J lost 4 bases; unmatched junction nucleotides: 16. Sequenced by immunoSEQ multiplex PCR; TCRdb stores in-frame clones only, minus some. The data show about 250,000 clones, approximately 83% seen once. This receptor was obtained from a man aged 80 or over with acute or convalescent COVID-19. The source material was peripheral blood. V and J are TRBV30 and TRBJ2-6; 7 bases fit TRBD1. DNA for the CDR3: TGTGCCTGGAGTGGATGGGAGACAGGGTCTCTGCGCGGGGCCAACGTCCTGACTTTC. Translated, it gives CAWSGWETGSLRGANVLTF.